This T cell receptor beta chain was profiled in a study of cytomegalovirus exposure and HLA in healthy donors. Notes on this clone: Its cognate antigen is unknown.

Study-wide points: Accurate prediction of most subjects' HLA-A and HLA-B alleles from TCR beta sequences was reported.

Use of 60 Vbeta and 13 Jbeta primers characterized the PCR. TCRdb keeps only in-frame clones here, not all; method: immunoSEQ multiplex PCR. Among some 100,000 clones listed, 84% were seen once. Trimming shortened V by 6 bases and J by 5 bases, and 11 bases separated the two germline ends. Germline V lookup: CDR1 MNHNY, CDR2 SVGAGI (reference sequence). The CDR3 covers 13 residues. The V gene is TRBV6-6, the J gene TRBJ2-1; D is unclear. The receptor comes from a woman younger than 30 in good health and CMV-seronegative. The sample comprised PBMCs. The CDR3 region has the DNA TGTGCCAGCAGAAGACTCGCGCACAATGAGCAGTTCTTC. It codes for CASRRLAHNEQFF.